This entry concerns a single TCR beta chain. The data originate from a study of blood T cell repertoires in COVID-19. Study-wide background: The United States, Italy and Spain provided the acute and convalescent COVID-19 samples. T cells, B-cell-depleted T cells, or PBMCs provided the cDNA or gDNA that served as material.

Germline assignment: CDR1 LGHNT and CDR2 FRNRAP. Trimming took 2 bases from V and 0 from J; bases not matched to a gene: 10. The CDR3 totals 18 residues. Original data processing: The assay estimated nucleated cells by amplifying reference gene primers. This table comes from immunoSEQ multiplex PCR, and its TCRdb copy is limited to in-frame clones, with some not included. V, J and clone size were drawn from that table, and D and trimming were deduced from the DNA. The table shows about 190,000 clones, with around 80% occurring only once. Sample: peripheral blood. The sequence was collected from a woman older than 75 with active or convalescent COVID-19. The genes are TRBV12-5 and TRBJ1-5; 7 bases are a match to TRBD1. The CDR3: CASGLPMTGTYSNQPQHF. The CDR3 coding sequence is TGTGCTAGTGGTTTGCCGATGACAGGGACCTATAGCAATCAGCCCCAGCATTTT.